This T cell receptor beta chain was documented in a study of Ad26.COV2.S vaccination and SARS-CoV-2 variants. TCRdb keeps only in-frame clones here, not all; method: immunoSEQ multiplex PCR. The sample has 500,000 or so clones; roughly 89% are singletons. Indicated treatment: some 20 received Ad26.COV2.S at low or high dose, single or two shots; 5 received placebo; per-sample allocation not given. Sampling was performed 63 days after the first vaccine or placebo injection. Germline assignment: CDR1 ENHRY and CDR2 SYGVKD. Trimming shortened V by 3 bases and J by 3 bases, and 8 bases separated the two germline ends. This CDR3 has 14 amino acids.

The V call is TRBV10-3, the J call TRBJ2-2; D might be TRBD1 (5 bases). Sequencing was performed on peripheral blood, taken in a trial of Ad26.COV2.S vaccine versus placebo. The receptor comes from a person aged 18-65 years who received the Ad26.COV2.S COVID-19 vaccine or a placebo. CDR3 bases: TGTGCCATCAGTGACAGGGTGGACACCGGGGAGCTGTTTTTT. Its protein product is CAISDRVDTGELFF.